The rows below give T cell receptor beta chains drawn from one sample of a study of T-cell reconstitution after alpha-beta-depleted transplantation in children. TCRdb redid the calling of the PCR reads with MiXCR, one entry per CDR3 protein. The sample contains fewer than 450,000 distinct CDR3 sequences, 16% of which appear only once. The sample here was PBMCs, mostly from graft donor cells, taken 360 days after TCRalphabeta/CD19-depleted stem cell transplant. The receptors here all came from a male patient aged 2-15 years who had a stem cell transplant for acute lymphoblastic leukemia, so the T cells may come from the graft donor. Both conserved end residues are part of each CDR3. D genes are given only for firm matches. Only some rows state a clone size, as once, few, many or a class for expanded clones.

d_gene: NA; j_gene: TRBJ1-1; v_gene: TRBV7-6; abundance: NA; CDR3aa: CASSPALMGNTEAFF; CDR3nt: TGTGCCAGCAGCCCTGCTTTGATGGGCAACACTGAAGCTTTCTTT
d_gene: TRBD2; j_gene: TRBJ2-1; v_gene: TRBV20-1; abundance: NA; CDR3aa: CSATSGRGYNEQFF; CDR3nt: TGCAGTGCGACTAGCGGGAGGGGCTACAATGAGCAGTTCTTC
d_gene: TRBD2; j_gene: TRBJ2-1; v_gene: TRBV29-1; abundance: few; CDR3aa: CSVGTSGRGVSYNEQFF; CDR3nt: TGCAGCGTTGGAACTAGCGGGAGAGGGGTCTCCTACAATGAGCAGTTCTTC
d_gene: TRBD1; j_gene: TRBJ2-7; v_gene: TRBV4-3; abundance: NA; CDR3aa: CASSQFGTGPYEQYF; CDR3nt: TGCGCCAGCAGCCAATTCGGGACAGGCCCCTACGAGCAGTACTTC
d_gene: NA; j_gene: TRBJ2-7; v_gene: TRBV12-3/TRBV12-4; abundance: NA; CDR3aa: CASSLGGGAPLFF; CDR3nt: TGTGCCAGCAGTTTGGGAGGGGGCGCCCCTTTATTCTTC
d_gene: NA; j_gene: TRBJ2-3; v_gene: TRBV9; abundance: few; CDR3aa: CASSVEAESTDTQYF; CDR3nt: TGTGCCAGCAGCGTAGAAGCAGAGTCCACAGATACGCAGTATTTT
d_gene: NA; j_gene: TRBJ2-7; v_gene: TRBV4-1; abundance: many; CDR3aa: CASSQVMRKGDTYEQYF; CDR3nt: TGCGCCAGCAGCCAAGTTATGAGGAAAGGGGACACCTACGAGCAGTACTTC
d_gene: NA; j_gene: TRBJ2-7; v_gene: TRBV18; abundance: NA; CDR3aa: CASSPIRRLDYEQYF; CDR3nt: TGTGCCAGCTCACCCATACGACGGTTAGACTACGAGCAGTACTTC
d_gene: NA; j_gene: TRBJ2-5; v_gene: TRBV4-3; abundance: many; CDR3aa: CASSQGGVETQYF; CDR3nt: TGCGCCAGCAGCCAAGGAGGGGTAGAGACCCAGTACTTC
d_gene: TRBD2; j_gene: TRBJ2-1; v_gene: TRBV12-3/TRBV12-4; abundance: many; CDR3aa: CASREREANEQFF; CDR3nt: TGTGCCAGCAGGGAGCGGGAGGCTAATGAGCAGTTCTTC
d_gene: NA; j_gene: TRBJ2-5; v_gene: TRBV28; abundance: NA; CDR3aa: CASSYLQPSGDCFF; CDR3nt: TGTGCCAGCAGTTATCTCCAACCCTCGGGGGACTGTTTCTTC
d_gene: NA; j_gene: TRBJ2-2; v_gene: TRBV3-1; abundance: few; CDR3aa: CASSSSVRELFF; CDR3nt: TGTGCCAGCAGCTCTAGCGTGCGGGAGCTGTTTTTT
d_gene: NA; j_gene: TRBJ2-3; v_gene: TRBV20-1; abundance: NA; CDR3aa: CSAGRLVRTDTQYF; CDR3nt: TGCAGTGCTGGCCGACTAGTTCGGACAGATACGCAGTATTTT
d_gene: TRBD2; j_gene: TRBJ2-2; v_gene: TRBV4-3; abundance: NA; CDR3aa: CASSQEAGGGVNTGELFF; CDR3nt: TGCGCCAGCAGCCAAGAGGCGGGCGGGGGAGTCAACACCGGGGAGCTGTTTTTT
d_gene: TRBD1; j_gene: TRBJ2-7; v_gene: TRBV7-2; abundance: NA; CDR3aa: CASSLATGADPVPSYEQYF; CDR3nt: TGTGCCAGCAGCTTAGCGACAGGGGCCGACCCCGTCCCCTCCTACGAGCAGTACTTC
d_gene: NA; j_gene: TRBJ2-1; v_gene: TRBV12-3/TRBV12-4; abundance: NA; CDR3aa: CASSPRAFFEQFF; CDR3nt: TGTGCCAGCAGTCCGAGGGCCTTTTTCGAGCAGTTCTTC
d_gene: TRBD2; j_gene: TRBJ2-1; v_gene: TRBV29-1; abundance: few; CDR3aa: CSVGHGLAVDNEQFF; CDR3nt: TGCAGCGTTGGCCATGGACTAGCGGTCGACAATGAGCAGTTCTTC
d_gene: TRBD2; j_gene: TRBJ2-3; v_gene: TRBV24-1; abundance: few; CDR3aa: CATSDLPGRGADTQYF; CDR3nt: TGTGCCACCAGTGATCTCCCCGGGAGGGGAGCAGATACGCAGTATTTT
d_gene: NA; j_gene: TRBJ2-3; v_gene: TRBV5-1; abundance: NA; CDR3aa: CASSQSRSTDTQYF; CDR3nt: TGCGCCAGCAGCCAGAGCCGGAGCACAGATACGCAGTATTTT
d_gene: NA; j_gene: TRBJ2-2; v_gene: TRBV15; abundance: many; CDR3aa: CATSRVQYTGELFF; CDR3nt: TGTGCCACCAGCAGAGTTCAGTACACCGGGGAGCTGTTTTTT
d_gene: NA; j_gene: TRBJ2-3; v_gene: TRBV7-2; abundance: NA; CDR3aa: CASSFGASDTQYF; CDR3nt: TGTGCCAGCAGCTTTGGGGCTTCAGATACGCAGTATTTT
d_gene: NA; j_gene: TRBJ1-4; v_gene: TRBV27; abundance: many; CDR3aa: CASSPKLRKSGEKLFF; CDR3nt: TGTGCCAGCAGTCCGAAACTTCGAAAATCAGGGGAAAAACTGTTTTTT
d_gene: TRBD2; j_gene: TRBJ2-7; v_gene: TRBV12-3/TRBV12-4; abundance: NA; CDR3aa: CASVPSGSPYEQYF; CDR3nt: TGTGCCAGCGTTCCTAGCGGGAGCCCCTACGAGCAGTACTTC
d_gene: TRBD1; j_gene: TRBJ1-5; v_gene: TRBV20-1; abundance: many; CDR3aa: CSARAGGTGNQPQHF; CDR3nt: TGCAGTGCTAGAGCGGGGGGGACAGGGAATCAGCCCCAGCATTTT
d_gene: NA; j_gene: TRBJ2-7; v_gene: TRBV3-1; abundance: once; CDR3aa: CASSQALSGVTYEQYF; CDR3nt: TGTGCCAGCAGCCAAGCCCTATCGGGGGTGACCTACGAGCAGTACTTC
d_gene: NA; j_gene: TRBJ2-5; v_gene: TRBV4-1; abundance: NA; CDR3aa: CASSPLFGLQETQYF; CDR3nt: TGCGCCAGCAGCCCATTATTTGGGTTGCAAGAGACCCAGTACTTC
d_gene: TRBD1; j_gene: TRBJ1-5; v_gene: TRBV5-6; abundance: NA; CDR3aa: CASSLDRGLSQPQHF; CDR3nt: TGTGCCAGCAGCTTGGACAGGGGGCTTAGTCAGCCCCAGCATTTT
d_gene: NA; j_gene: TRBJ2-7; v_gene: TRBV7-2; abundance: once; CDR3aa: CASSLRGGHEQYF; CDR3nt: TGTGCCAGCAGCTTGAGGGGGGGACACGAGCAGTACTTC
d_gene: TRBD2; j_gene: TRBJ2-1; v_gene: TRBV7-9; abundance: NA; CDR3aa: CASSDPGLTTDNEQFF; CDR3nt: TGTGCCAGCAGCGATCCGGGACTAACCACCGACAATGAGCAGTTCTTC
d_gene: TRBD1; j_gene: TRBJ1-5; v_gene: TRBV7-9; abundance: NA; CDR3aa: CASSLGDRSSNQPQHF; CDR3nt: TGTGCCAGCAGCTTAGGGGACAGGAGTAGCAATCAGCCCCAGCATTTT
d_gene: NA; j_gene: TRBJ2-1; v_gene: TRBV7-9; abundance: NA; CDR3aa: CASSLSAGTEQFF; CDR3nt: TGTGCCAGCAGCTTATCGGCCGGGACAGAGCAGTTCTTC
d_gene: NA; j_gene: TRBJ2-7; v_gene: TRBV6-2/TRBV6-3; abundance: NA; CDR3aa: CASSYQGPPSEQYF; CDR3nt: TGTGCCAGCAGTTACCAGGGGCCCCCTAGTGAGCAGTACTTC
d_gene: TRBD2; j_gene: TRBJ2-1; v_gene: TRBV20-1; abundance: NA; CDR3aa: CRAQVASGGYNEQFF; CDR3nt: TGCAGGGCACAAGTGGCTAGCGGGGGGTACAATGAGCAGTTCTTC
d_gene: NA; j_gene: TRBJ1-1; v_gene: TRBV7-9; abundance: few; CDR3aa: CASSSKGGENTEAFF; CDR3nt: TGTGCCAGCAGCTCCAAGGGCGGGGAGAATACTGAAGCTTTCTTT
d_gene: NA; j_gene: TRBJ2-1; v_gene: TRBV13; abundance: once; CDR3aa: CASSLVGKDEQFF; CDR3nt: TGTGCCAGCAGCTTAGTGGGGAAAGATGAGCAGTTCTTC
d_gene: TRBD1; j_gene: TRBJ1-4; v_gene: TRBV9; abundance: NA; CDR3aa: CASSGGQGVQEKLFF; CDR3nt: TGTGCCAGCAGCGGAGGACAGGGGGTTCAGGAAAAACTGTTTTTT
d_gene: NA; j_gene: TRBJ2-3; v_gene: TRBV7-2; abundance: few; CDR3aa: CASSFAPLLPTSTDTQYF; CDR3nt: TGTGCCAGCAGCTTTGCCCCCCTACTTCCCACTAGCACAGATACGCAGTATTTT
d_gene: TRBD1; j_gene: TRBJ2-3; v_gene: TRBV24-1; abundance: many; CDR3aa: CATGTGPTDTQYF; CDR3nt: TGTGCCACGGGGACAGGCCCCACAGATACGCAGTATTTT
d_gene: NA; j_gene: TRBJ1-5; v_gene: TRBV6-2/TRBV6-3; abundance: few; CDR3aa: CASRDTRVYQPQHF; CDR3nt: TGTGCCAGCAGAGACACCAGGGTCTATCAGCCCCAGCATTTT
d_gene: NA; j_gene: TRBJ2-2; v_gene: TRBV10-3; abundance: many; CDR3aa: CAMAMQSTGELFF; CDR3nt: TGTGCCATGGCGATGCAGAGTACCGGGGAGCTGTTTTTT
d_gene: NA; j_gene: TRBJ2-3; v_gene: TRBV15; abundance: NA; CDR3aa: CATTGLRTDTQYF; CDR3nt: TGTGCCACTACGGGACTCCGCACAGATACGCAGTATTTT
d_gene: NA; j_gene: TRBJ2-1; v_gene: TRBV12-3/TRBV12-4; abundance: NA; CDR3aa: CASSRDSREQFF; CDR3nt: TGTGCCAGCAGCAGGGACTCCCGGGAGCAGTTCTTC
d_gene: NA; j_gene: TRBJ2-5; v_gene: TRBV2; abundance: few; CDR3aa: CASFRGLETQYF; CDR3nt: TGTGCCAGCTTCCGGGGGCTGGAGACCCAGTACTTC
d_gene: NA; j_gene: TRBJ2-1; v_gene: TRBV4-1; abundance: NA; CDR3aa: CASSQVHHNEQFF; CDR3nt: TGCGCCAGCAGCCAAGTTCATCACAATGAGCAGTTCTTC
d_gene: NA; j_gene: TRBJ2-1; v_gene: TRBV5-1; abundance: many; CDR3aa: CASSLETRTGNEQFF; CDR3nt: TGCGCCAGCAGCTTGGAGACTAGGACTGGGAATGAGCAGTTCTTC
d_gene: NA; j_gene: TRBJ1-2; v_gene: TRBV4-1; abundance: NA; CDR3aa: CASSPREDYGYTF; CDR3nt: TGCGCCAGCAGCCCAAGGGAGGACTATGGCTACACCTTC
d_gene: TRBD1; j_gene: TRBJ1-2; v_gene: TRBV4-2; abundance: NA; CDR3aa: CASSQEVTGGLYGYTF; CDR3nt: TGTGCCAGCAGCCAAGAGGTAACAGGGGGTCTCTATGGCTACACCTTC
d_gene: TRBD1; j_gene: TRBJ2-7; v_gene: TRBV3-1; abundance: NA; CDR3aa: CASSQADRGSHEQYF; CDR3nt: TGTGCCAGCAGCCAAGCGGACAGGGGTAGCCACGAGCAGTACTTC